Listed below are T cell receptor beta chains from one sample, sequenced in a study of glioma-infiltrating T cells after dendritic cell vaccination. TCRdb's copy holds only in-frame clones and misses some; the assay was immunoSEQ multiplex PCR. The sample has tens of thousands of clones; about 85% are singletons. The input for sequencing was blood, taken before dendritic cell vaccination. Source of these receptors: a human donor with glioblastoma. The CDR3 runs from the conserved cysteine through the conserved F or W.

v_call: TRBV7-9
cdr3_aa: CASSPRRGQVRGGYTF

v_call: TRBV18
cdr3_aa: CASSPADNTEAFF

v_call: TRBV10-3
cdr3_aa: CAITPEGDYGYTF

v_call: TRBV5-5
cdr3_aa: CASSLSGAGYGYTF

v_call: TRBV9
cdr3_aa: CASSPGAPTDTEAFF

v_call: TRBV2
cdr3_aa: CASLLGGGSGNTIYF

v_call: TRBV30
cdr3_aa: CAWSGRGASYEQYF

v_call: TRBV5-6
cdr3_aa: CASSLRQVDRYTF

v_call: TRBV28
cdr3_aa: CASSRYEQYF

v_call: TRBV4-2
cdr3_aa: CASSQDRSGYYTDTQYF

v_call: TRBV7-9
cdr3_aa: CASSGSLDRTYGYTF

v_call: TRBV5-1
cdr3_aa: CASSLGGVQETQYF

v_call: TRBV12-5
cdr3_aa: CASGWRGRTEAFF

v_call: TRBV7-2
cdr3_aa: CASSLSPGTANTEAFF

v_call: TRBV7-3
cdr3_aa: CASSQGEYNEQFF

v_call: TRBV23-1
cdr3_aa: CASSPPGLIDRGSQKHF

v_call: TRBV7-2
cdr3_aa: CASSLEFGRANTEAFF

v_call: TRBV5-1
cdr3_aa: CASSLGGAGANVLTF